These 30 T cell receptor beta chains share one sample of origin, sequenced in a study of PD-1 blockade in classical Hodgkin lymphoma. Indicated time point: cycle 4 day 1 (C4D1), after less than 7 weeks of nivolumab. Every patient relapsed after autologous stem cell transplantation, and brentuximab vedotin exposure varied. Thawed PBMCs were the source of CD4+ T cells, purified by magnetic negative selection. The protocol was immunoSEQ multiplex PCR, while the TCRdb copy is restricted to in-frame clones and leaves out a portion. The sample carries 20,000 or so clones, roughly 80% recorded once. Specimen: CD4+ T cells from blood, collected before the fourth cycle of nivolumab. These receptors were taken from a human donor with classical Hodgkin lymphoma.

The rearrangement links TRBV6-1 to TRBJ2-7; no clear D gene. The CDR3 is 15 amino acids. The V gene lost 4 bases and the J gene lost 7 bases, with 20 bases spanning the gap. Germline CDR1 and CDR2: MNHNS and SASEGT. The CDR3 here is CASSVSQGGLREQYF. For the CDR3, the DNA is TGTGCCAGCAGTGTAAGTCAAGGTGGGCTTCGGGAGCAGTACTTC.

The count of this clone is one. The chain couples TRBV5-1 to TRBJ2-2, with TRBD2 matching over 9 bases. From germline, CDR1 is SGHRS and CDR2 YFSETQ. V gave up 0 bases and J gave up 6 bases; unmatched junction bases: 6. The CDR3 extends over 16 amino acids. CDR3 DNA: TGCGCCAGCAGCTTGGTTGGCGGGAGGGATGCCGGGGAGCTGTTTTTT. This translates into CASSLVGGRDAGELFF.

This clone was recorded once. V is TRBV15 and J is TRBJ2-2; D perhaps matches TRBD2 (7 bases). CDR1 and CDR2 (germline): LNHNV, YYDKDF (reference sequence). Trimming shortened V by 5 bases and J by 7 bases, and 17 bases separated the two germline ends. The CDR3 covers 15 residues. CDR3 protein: CATSPRGGGIGELFF. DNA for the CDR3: TGTGCCACCAGCCCGAGGGGAGGGGGAATCGGGGAGCTGTTTTTT.

The CDR3 is CASRRDILGQPQHF. The CDR3 region has the DNA TGTGCCAGCAGACGGGACATCCTAGGACAGCCCCAGCATTTT. The chain uses TRBV28 and TRBJ1-5; a possible D gene is TRBD1 (6 bases). V was pared by 6 bases and J by 7 bases, with 16 bases between. There are 14 residues in the CDR3. Germline assignment: CDR1 MDHEN and CDR2 SYDVKM.

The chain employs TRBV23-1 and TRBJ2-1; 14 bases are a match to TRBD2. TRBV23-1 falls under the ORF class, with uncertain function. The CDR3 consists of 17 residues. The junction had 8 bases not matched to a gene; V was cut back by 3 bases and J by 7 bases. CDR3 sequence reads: CASSHLRTSGRLNEQFF. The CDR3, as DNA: TGCGCCAGCAGTCACCTTAGGACTAGCGGGAGGTTAAATGAGCAGTTCTTC.

The chain's CDR3 is CASSSPARQETQYF. The CDR3 region has the DNA TGTGCCAGCAGTTCCCCCGCCAGGCAAGAGACCCAGTACTTC. This chain uses TRBV6-5 with TRBJ2-5; D gene uncertain. This CDR3 comprises 14 residues. CDR1 is MNHEY and CDR2 is SVGAGI in the germline V gene. Trimming took off 4 bases at V and 2 bases at J, with 11 bases between the two ends.

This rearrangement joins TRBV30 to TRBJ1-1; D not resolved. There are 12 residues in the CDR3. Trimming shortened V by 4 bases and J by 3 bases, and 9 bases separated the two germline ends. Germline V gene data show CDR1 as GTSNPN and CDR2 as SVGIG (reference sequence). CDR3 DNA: TGTGCCTGGAACCCCGGGGACACTGAAGCTTTCTTT. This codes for CAWNPGDTEAFF.

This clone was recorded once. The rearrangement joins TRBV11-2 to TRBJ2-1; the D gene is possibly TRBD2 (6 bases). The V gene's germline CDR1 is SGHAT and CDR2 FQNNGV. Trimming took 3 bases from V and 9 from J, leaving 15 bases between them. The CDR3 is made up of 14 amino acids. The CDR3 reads CASSFPTRLGEQFF. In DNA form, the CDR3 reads TGTGCCAGCAGCTTTCCGACTAGACTGGGTGAGCAGTTCTTC.

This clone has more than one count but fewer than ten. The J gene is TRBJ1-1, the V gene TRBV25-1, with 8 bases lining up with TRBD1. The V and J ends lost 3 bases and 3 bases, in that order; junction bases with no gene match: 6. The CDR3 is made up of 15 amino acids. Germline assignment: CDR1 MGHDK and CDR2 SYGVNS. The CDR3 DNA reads TGTGCCAGCAGTGACCCCGGACAGGGAGACACTGAAGCTTTCTTT. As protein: CASSDPGQGDTEAFF.

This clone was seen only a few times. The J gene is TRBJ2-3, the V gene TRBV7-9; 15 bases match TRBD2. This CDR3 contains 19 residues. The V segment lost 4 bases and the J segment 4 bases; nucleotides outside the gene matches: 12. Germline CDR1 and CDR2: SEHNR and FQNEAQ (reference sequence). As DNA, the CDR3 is TGTGCCAGCAGCTCGAACTCGCCGGGACTAGCGGGAGGTTCAGATACGCAGTATTTT. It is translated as CASSSNSPGLAGGSDTQYF.

The CDR3 DNA is TGCGCCAGCAGCCAAGTTCGGTCGTTCTACGAGCAGTACTTC. Translating gives CASSQVRSFYEQYF. This chain joins TRBV4-1 and TRBJ2-5; no definite D call. The DNA end favors TRBJ2-7, so the J call may be wrong. CDR3 length: 14 residues. Germline CDR1 is MGHRA and CDR2 is YSYEKL.

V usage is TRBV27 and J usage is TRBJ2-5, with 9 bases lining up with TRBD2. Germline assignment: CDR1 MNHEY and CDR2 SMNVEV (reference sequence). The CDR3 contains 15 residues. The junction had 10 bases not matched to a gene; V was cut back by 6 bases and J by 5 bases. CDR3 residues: CASSALGLAPETQYF. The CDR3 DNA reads TGTGCCAGCAGCGCACTCGGACTAGCGCCGGAGACCCAGTACTTC.

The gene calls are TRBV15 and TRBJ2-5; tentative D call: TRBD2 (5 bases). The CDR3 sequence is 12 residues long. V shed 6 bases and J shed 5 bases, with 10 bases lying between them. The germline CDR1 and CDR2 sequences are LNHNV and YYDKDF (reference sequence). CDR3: CATREVGETQYF. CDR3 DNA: TGTGCCACCAGGGAGGTTGGGGAGACCCAGTACTTC.

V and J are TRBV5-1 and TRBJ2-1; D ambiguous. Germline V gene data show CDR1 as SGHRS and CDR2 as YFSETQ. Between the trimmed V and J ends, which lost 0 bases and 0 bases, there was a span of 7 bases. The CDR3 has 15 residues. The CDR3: CASSLDASSYNEQFF. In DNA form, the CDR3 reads TGCGCCAGCAGCTTGGACGCGAGCTCCTACAATGAGCAGTTCTTC.

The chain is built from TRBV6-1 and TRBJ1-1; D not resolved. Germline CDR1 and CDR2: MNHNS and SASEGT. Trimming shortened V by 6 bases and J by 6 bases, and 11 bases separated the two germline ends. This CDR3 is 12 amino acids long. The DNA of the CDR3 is TGTGCCAGCAGCCTACTTAACTCTGAAGCTTTCTTT. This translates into CASSLLNSEAFF.

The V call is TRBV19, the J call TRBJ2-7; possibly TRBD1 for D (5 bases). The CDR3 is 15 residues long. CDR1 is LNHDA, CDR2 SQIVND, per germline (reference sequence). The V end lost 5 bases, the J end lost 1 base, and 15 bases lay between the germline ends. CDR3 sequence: CASSSPGLGSYEQYF. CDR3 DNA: TGTGCCAGTAGTTCCCCAGGGTTAGGATCCTACGAGCAGTACTTC.

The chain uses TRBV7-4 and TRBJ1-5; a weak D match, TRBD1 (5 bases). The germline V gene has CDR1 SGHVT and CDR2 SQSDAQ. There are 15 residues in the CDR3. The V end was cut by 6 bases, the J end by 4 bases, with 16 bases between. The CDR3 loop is CASRKEGMGNQPQHF. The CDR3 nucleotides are TGTGCCAGCAGGAAAGAGGGGATGGGGAATCAGCCCCAGCATTTT.

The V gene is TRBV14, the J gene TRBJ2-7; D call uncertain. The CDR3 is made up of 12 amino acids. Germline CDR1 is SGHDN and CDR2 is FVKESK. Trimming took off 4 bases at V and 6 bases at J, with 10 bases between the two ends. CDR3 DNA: TGTGCCAGCAGCCCCCGGCCGGGCGAGCAGTACTTC. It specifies CASSPRPGEQYF.

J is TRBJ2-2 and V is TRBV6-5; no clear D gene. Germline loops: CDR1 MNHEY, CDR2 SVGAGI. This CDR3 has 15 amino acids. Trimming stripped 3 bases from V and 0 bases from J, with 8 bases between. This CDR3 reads CASSYLQSNTGELFF. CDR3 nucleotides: TGTGCCAGCAGTTATTTACAGTCGAACACCGGGGAGCTGTTTTTT.

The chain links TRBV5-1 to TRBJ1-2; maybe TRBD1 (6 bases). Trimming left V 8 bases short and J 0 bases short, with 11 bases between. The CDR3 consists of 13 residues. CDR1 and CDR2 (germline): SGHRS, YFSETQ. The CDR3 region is CASQQGSNYGYTF. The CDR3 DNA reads TGCGCCAGTCAACAGGGATCTAACTATGGCTACACCTTC.

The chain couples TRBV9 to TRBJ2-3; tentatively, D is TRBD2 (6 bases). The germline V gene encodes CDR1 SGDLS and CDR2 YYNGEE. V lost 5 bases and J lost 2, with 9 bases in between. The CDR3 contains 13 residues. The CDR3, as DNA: TGTGCCAGCAGTCAGGGACTCACAGATACGCAGTATTTT. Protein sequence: CASSQGLTDTQYF.

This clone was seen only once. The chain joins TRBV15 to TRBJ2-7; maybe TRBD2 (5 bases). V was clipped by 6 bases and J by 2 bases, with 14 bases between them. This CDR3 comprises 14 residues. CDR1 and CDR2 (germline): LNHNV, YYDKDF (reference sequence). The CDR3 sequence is CATSNGGSTYEQYF. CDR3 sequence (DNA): TGTGCCACCAGTAACGGAGGAAGCACCTACGAGCAGTACTTC.

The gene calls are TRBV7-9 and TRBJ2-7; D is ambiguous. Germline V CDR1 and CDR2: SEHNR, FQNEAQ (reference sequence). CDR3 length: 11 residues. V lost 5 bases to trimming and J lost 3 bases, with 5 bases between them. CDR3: CASSPGYEQYF. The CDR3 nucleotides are TGTGCCAGCAGCCCAGGCTACGAGCAGTACTTC.

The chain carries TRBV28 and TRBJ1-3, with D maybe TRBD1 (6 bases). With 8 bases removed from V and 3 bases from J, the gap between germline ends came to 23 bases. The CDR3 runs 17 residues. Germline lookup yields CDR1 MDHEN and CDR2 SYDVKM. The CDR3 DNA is TGTGCCAGCTCCCCAACGCTTAGGGGGACCCATGGAAACACCATATATTTT. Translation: CASSPTLRGTHGNTIYF.

Here the CDR3 DNA reads TGTGCCAGCAGTTACTCGCAGGCCCTTGGGGACGAGCAGTACTTC. It translates to CASSYSQALGDEQYF. The rearrangement joins TRBV6-5 to TRBJ2-7; D is ambiguous. CDR3 length equals 15 residues. V was trimmed by 0 bases and J by 5 bases, leaving 14 bases between them. CDR1 and CDR2 (germline): MNHEY, SVGAGI.

CDR3 region: CAISATSGGATDTQYF. For the CDR3, the DNA is TGTGCCATCAGTGCCACTAGCGGGGGGGCGACAGATACGCAGTATTTT. This sequence joins TRBV10-3 and TRBJ2-3; 13 bases fit TRBD2. J gave up 3 bases and V 4 bases, and 4 bases lay outside the gene matches. CDR3 length equals 16 residues. In germline, CDR1 is ENHRY, CDR2 SYGVKD.

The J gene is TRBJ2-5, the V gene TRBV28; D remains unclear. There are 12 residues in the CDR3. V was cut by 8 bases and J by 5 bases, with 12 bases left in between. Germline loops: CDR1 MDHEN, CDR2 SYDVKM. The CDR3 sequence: CASCFKMETQYF. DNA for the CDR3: TGTGCCAGCTGCTTTAAGATGGAGACCCAGTACTTC.

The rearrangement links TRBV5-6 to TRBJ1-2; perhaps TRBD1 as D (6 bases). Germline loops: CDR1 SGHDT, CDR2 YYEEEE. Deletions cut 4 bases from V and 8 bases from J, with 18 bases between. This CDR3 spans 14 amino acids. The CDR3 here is CASSPGRGIQGYTF. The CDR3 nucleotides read TGTGCCAGCAGCCCAGGAAGGGGGATACAGGGCTACACCTTC.

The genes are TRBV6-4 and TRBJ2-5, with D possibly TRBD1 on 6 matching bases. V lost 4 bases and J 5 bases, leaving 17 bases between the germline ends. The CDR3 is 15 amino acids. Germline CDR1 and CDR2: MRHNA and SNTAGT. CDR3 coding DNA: TGTGCCAGCAGTGCCCGTGGGGGCGCCGGGGAGACCCAGTACTTC. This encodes CASSARGGAGETQYF.

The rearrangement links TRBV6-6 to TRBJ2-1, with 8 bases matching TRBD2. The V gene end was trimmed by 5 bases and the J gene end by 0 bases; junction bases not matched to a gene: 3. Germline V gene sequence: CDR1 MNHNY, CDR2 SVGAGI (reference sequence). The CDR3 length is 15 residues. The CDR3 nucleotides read TGTGCCAGCAGTACCGGGACTAGCTCCTACAATGAGCAGTTCTTC. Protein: CASSTGTSSYNEQFF.